Presented here are 17 T cell receptor beta chains from one specimen sequenced in a study of shared clonotypes between healthy human individuals. Generated by immunoSEQ multiplex PCR, the TCRdb table keeps only in-frame clones and is missing some. The data contain hundreds of thousands of clones, 74% of them singletons. The sample consisted of memory CD4+ T cells sorted from blood. The subset was: CD45RA-negative fraction. The receptors derive from a woman in her twenties or thirties in good health.

V usage is TRBV5-1 and J usage is TRBJ1-4, with D possibly matching TRBD1 (5 bases). The CDR3 has 15 amino acids. Trimming shortened V by 0 bases and J by 8 bases, and 14 bases separated the two germline ends. Germline V gene data show CDR1 as SGHRS and CDR2 as YFSETQ. CDR3 protein: CASSLEGRDWEKLFF. The CDR3 nucleotides read TGCGCCAGCAGCTTGGAGGGCAGGGATTGGGAAAAACTGTTTTTT.

This clone was detected a few times. The gene calls are TRBV7-9 and TRBJ1-2; 9 nucleotides line up with TRBD1. The CDR3 is 14 amino acids. Unmatched junction bases numbered 7, after V lost 7 bases and J lost 4 bases. CDR1 SEHNR and CDR2 FQNEAQ come from the germline V gene (reference sequence). In nucleotides, the CDR3 is TGTGCCAGCATCCCGGGACAGGGAGGCTATGGCTACACCTTC. Its protein product is CASIPGQGGYGYTF.

The rearrangement joins TRBV18 to TRBJ1-2, with TRBD1 matching 9 bases. With V trimmed by 3 bases and J by 6 bases, 20 bases remained unmatched. From germline, CDR1 is KGHSH and CDR2 LQKENI. The CDR3 contains 19 residues. This CDR3 is CASSPNEGVNERTGDGYTF. In DNA form, the CDR3 reads TGTGCCAGCTCACCTAACGAGGGGGTAAACGAACGGACAGGGGATGGCTACACCTTC.

J is TRBJ2-2 and V is TRBV25-1; D might be TRBD1 or TRBD2, each matching 5 bases. Germline lookup yields CDR1 MGHDK and CDR2 SYGVNS. This CDR3 has 18 amino acids. Deletions cut 2 bases from V and 0 bases from J, with 16 bases between. The CDR3 here is CASSEPPGTDSNTGELFF. CDR3 nucleotides: TGTGCCAGCAGTGAACCCCCGGGGACCGATTCGAACACCGGGGAGCTGTTTTTT.

The chain employs TRBV2 and TRBJ2-5; D gene uncertain. V was shortened by 2 bases and J by 0 bases, with 4 bases between the two germline ends. Germline loops: CDR1 SNHLY, CDR2 FYNNEI. The CDR3 sequence is 13 residues long. CDR3 coding DNA: TGTGCCAGCAGTGAACTGTACCAAGAGACCCAGTACTTC. Translating gives CASSELYQETQYF.

The chain employs TRBV21-1 and TRBJ2-1. TRBV21-1 corresponds to a pseudogene. The length of the CDR3 is 16 residues. The CDR3 DNA reads as TGTGCCAGCAGCAAAGTCGGGGCGATGGTTCACAATGAGCAGTTCTTC. Its translation is CASSKVGAMVHNEQFF.

This clone has only one observation. This chain joins TRBV5-1 and TRBJ2-5; 7 bases align to TRBD2. The ends lost 4 bases at V and 11 bases at J; junction bases unmatched: 11. The CDR3 has 13 residues. From germline, CDR1 is SGHRS and CDR2 YFSETQ. The CDR3 is CASSLGTAGEQYF. The CDR3 bases are TGCGCCAGCAGCCTGGGGACGGCGGGGGAGCAGTACTTC.

The chain links TRBV13 to TRBJ2-4; a weak D match, TRBD2 (6 bases). CDR3 size: 15 residues. In germline, CDR1 is PRHDT, CDR2 FYEKMQ (reference sequence). Trimming shortened V by 4 bases and J by 7 bases, and 17 bases separated the two germline ends. CDR3 residues: CASSYGGRAGNIQYF. In DNA form, the CDR3 reads TGTGCCAGCAGCTACGGGGGACGAGCAGGGAACATTCAGTACTTC.

About this clone itself: Within the sample, other DNA sequences also encode this same CDR3. The chain links TRBV27 to TRBJ2-3, with 10 bases fitting TRBD1. This CDR3 has 15 amino acids. V dropped 4 bases and J dropped 4; count of bases not matched to a gene: 5. The germline gives CDR1 MNHEY, CDR2 SMNVEV (reference sequence). CDR3 sequence (DNA): TGTGCCAGCAGTTCGCCTGGACAGGGGGCAGATACGCAGTATTTT. This encodes CASSSPGQGADTQYF.

This clone has more than one count but fewer than ten. The chain uses TRBV7-9 and TRBJ1-2, with D uncertain. V shed 5 bases and J shed 3 bases, with 13 bases lying between them. Germline V gene sequence: CDR1 SEHNR, CDR2 FQNEAQ (reference sequence). The CDR3 runs 14 residues. The CDR3 DNA reads as TGTGCCAGCAGCCGTGGCATGGCCGACTATGGCTACACCTTC. This codes for CASSRGMADYGYTF.

As regards this clone: In the same sample, other DNA sequences code for this CDR3. The chain has TRBV9 and TRBJ2-3, with TRBD1 as a possible D gene (5 bases). The CDR3 spans 15 residues. Germline V gene data show CDR1 as SGDLS and CDR2 as YYNGEE. Trimming cost V 2 bases and J 1 base, with 11 bases left between them. DNA for the CDR3: TGTGCCAGCAGCGTCCAGGGATCGGGCACAGATACGCAGTATTTT. Translated: CASSVQGSGTDTQYF.

The CDR3 spells CASSPYLTSNNEQFF. The CDR3 bases are TGTGCCAGCAGTCCATACCTTACTAGCAACAATGAGCAGTTCTTC. The V and J genes are TRBV28 and TRBJ2-1, with D maybe TRBD2 (6 bases). V was trimmed by 5 bases and J by 5 bases, leaving 16 bases between them. Looked up from germline, CDR1 is MDHEN and CDR2 is SYDVKM. CDR3 length equals 15 residues.

The V call is TRBV18, the J call TRBJ2-7; D possibly matches TRBD1 or TRBD2 (5 bases each). The germline CDR1 and CDR2 sequences are KGHSH and LQKENI. The CDR3 spans 16 residues. The V and J ends lost 4 bases and 1 base respectively, with 17 bases between them. The CDR3 is CASSRGQGQWSYEQYF. CDR3 DNA sequence: TGTGCCAGCTCACGCGGGCAGGGCCAATGGTCCTACGAGCAGTACTTC.

This rearrangement joins TRBV27 to TRBJ1-4; 9 bases are a match to TRBD1. Per germline, CDR1 MNHEY and CDR2 SMNVEV (reference sequence). The V and J ends lost 5 bases and 3 bases, in that order; junction bases with no gene match: 4. The CDR3 extends over 15 amino acids. The chain's CDR3 is CASSAQGAANEKLFF. The CDR3 bases are TGTGCCAGCAGTGCACAGGGGGCAGCTAATGAAAAACTGTTTTTT.

V usage is TRBV4-2 and J usage is TRBJ1-2; a weak D match, TRBD1 (5 bases). Germline loops: CDR1 LGHNA, CDR2 YNFKEQ. The V gene lost 0 bases and the J gene lost 2 bases, with 13 bases spanning the gap. The CDR3 contains 16 residues. CDR3 DNA sequence: TGTGCCAGCAGCCAAGATCCAACGGAGGGGAACTATGGCTACACCTTC. Encoded protein: CASSQDPTEGNYGYTF.

This clone came up a few times. The chain couples TRBV28 to TRBJ2-7, with 7 bases aligning to TRBD2. The CDR3 runs to 14 residues. The germline V gene encodes CDR1 MDHEN and CDR2 SYDVKM. V lost 6 bases and J lost 4; bases outside the gene matches: 9. The CDR3 sequence: CASRPPGRGYEQYF. CDR3 DNA sequence: TGTGCCAGCAGACCCCCTGGGAGGGGATACGAGCAGTACTTC.

The chain recombines TRBV5-1 with TRBJ1-1, with 8 bases identical to TRBD1. The J segment lost 11 bases and the V segment lost 4 bases, leaving 16 bases of the junction unmatched. CDR3 size: 15 residues. The germline gives CDR1 SGHRS, CDR2 YFSETQ. The CDR3 region is CASSTGQGSAAVAFF. As DNA, the CDR3 is TGCGCCAGCAGCACAGGACAGGGATCAGCCGCGGTGGCTTTCTTT.